This record looks at one T cell receptor (beta chain) sequence and its context. This table comes from immunoSEQ multiplex PCR, and its TCRdb copy is limited to in-frame clones, with some not included. The data show some 100,000 clones, around two thirds seen once. The CDR3 has 14 amino acids. J lost 3 bases, V lost 5 bases, and 3 bases had no gene match. Looked up from germline, CDR1 is KGHSH and CDR2 is LQKENI. The sample belongs to a study of blood T cell repertoires in COVID-19. About the research overall: Some COVID-19 samples were acute and others convalescent; all came from the United States, Italy and Spain.

The chain recombines TRBV18 with TRBJ2-5; 10 bases are shared with TRBD2. This receptor was identified in a man between 65 and 80 years old with COVID-19, enrolled during active disease. What was sequenced was peripheral blood. The CDR3 nucleotides read TGTGCCAGCTCATGGACTAGCGGAGAAGAGACCCAGTACTTC. It yields the protein CASSWTSGEETQYF.